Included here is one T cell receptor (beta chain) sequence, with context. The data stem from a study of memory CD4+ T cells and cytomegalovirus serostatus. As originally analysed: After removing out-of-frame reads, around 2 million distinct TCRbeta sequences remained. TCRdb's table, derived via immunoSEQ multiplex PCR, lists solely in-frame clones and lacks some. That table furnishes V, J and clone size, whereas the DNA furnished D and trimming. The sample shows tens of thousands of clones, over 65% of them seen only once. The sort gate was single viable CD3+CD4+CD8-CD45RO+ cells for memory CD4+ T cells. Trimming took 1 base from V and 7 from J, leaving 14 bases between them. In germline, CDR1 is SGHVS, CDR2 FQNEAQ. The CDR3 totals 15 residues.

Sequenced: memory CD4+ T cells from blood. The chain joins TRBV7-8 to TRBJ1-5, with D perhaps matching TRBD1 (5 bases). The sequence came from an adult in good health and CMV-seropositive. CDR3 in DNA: TGTGCCAGCAGCTTAGACTCAGGGACGCCCCAGCCCCAGCATTTT. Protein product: CASSLDSGTPQPQHF.